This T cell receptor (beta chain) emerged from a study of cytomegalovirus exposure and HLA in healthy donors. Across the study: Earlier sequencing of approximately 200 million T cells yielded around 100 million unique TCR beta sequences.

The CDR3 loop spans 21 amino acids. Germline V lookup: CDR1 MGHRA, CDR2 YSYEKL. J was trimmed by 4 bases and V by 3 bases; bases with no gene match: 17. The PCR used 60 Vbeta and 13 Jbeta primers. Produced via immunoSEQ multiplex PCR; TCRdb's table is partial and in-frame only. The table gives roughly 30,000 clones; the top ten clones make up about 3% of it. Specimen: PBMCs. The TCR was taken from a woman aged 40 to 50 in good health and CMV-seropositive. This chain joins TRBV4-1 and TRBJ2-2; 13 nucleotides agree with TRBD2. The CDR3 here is CASSHPGLGGLAGEGTGELFF. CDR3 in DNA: TGCGCCAGCAGCCACCCGGGGTTGGGTGGACTAGCGGGAGAGGGCACCGGGGAGCTGTTTTTT.